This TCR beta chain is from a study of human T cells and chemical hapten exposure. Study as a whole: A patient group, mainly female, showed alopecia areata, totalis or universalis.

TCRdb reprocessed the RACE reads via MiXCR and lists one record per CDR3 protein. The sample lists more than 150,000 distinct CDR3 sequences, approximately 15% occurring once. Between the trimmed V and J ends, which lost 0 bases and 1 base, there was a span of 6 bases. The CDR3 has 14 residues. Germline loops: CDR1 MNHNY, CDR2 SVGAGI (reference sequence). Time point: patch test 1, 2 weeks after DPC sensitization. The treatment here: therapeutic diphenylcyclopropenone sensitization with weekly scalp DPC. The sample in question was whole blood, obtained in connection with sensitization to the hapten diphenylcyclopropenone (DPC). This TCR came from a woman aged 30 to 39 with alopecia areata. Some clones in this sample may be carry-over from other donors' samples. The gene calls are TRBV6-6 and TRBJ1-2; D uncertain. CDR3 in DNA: TGTGCCAGCAGTTACTCTTTGGGTAACTATGGCTACACCTTC. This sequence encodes CASSYSLGNYGYTF.